Listed here are 23 T cell receptor beta chains from one sample, sequenced in a study of cytomegalovirus exposure and HLA in healthy donors. Primers included in the PCR were 60 Vbeta and 13 Jbeta primers. Assay used: immunoSEQ multiplex PCR; TCRdb lists only in-frame clones, some missing. Among about 140,000 clones, roughly 80% were seen once, and the ten largest hold about 10%. Specimen: PBMCs. The receptors were sampled from a woman aged 50 to 60 in good health and CMV-seropositive.

Details on this clone: One junction end disagrees with the germline gene, perhaps due to a read error. The gene calls are TRBV30 and TRBJ1-4; tentative D call: TRBD1 (5 bases). Germline V gene lookup returns CDR1 GTSNPN and CDR2 SVGIG (reference sequence). The CDR3 contains 12 residues. The CDR3 loop is CAWSRSEGTPIF. DNA of the CDR3: TGTGCCTGGAGTAGAAGTGAGGGGACTCCGATTTTT.

This clone was seen once. The V call is TRBV7-8, the J call TRBJ2-7; D remains unclear. Per germline, CDR1 SGHVS and CDR2 FQNEAQ. The V gene lost 0 bases and the J gene lost 7 bases, with 10 bases spanning the gap. This CDR3 is built from 13 residues. CDR3 region: CASSLAASGEQYF. CDR3 nucleotides: TGTGCCAGCAGCTTAGCCGCGTCGGGTGAGCAGTACTTC.

V and J are TRBV9 and TRBJ2-5; D perhaps matches TRBD2 (6 bases). Trimming removed 0 bases at V and 5 bases at J, with 11 bases between. Germline V CDR1 and CDR2: SGDLS, YYNGEE. CDR3 length: 14 residues. The CDR3 loop reads CASSVEVAGETQYF. CDR3 DNA: TGTGCCAGCAGCGTAGAGGTGGCGGGGGAGACCCAGTACTTC.

The V and J genes are TRBV7-3 and TRBJ1-1; TRBD1 might be the D (5 bases). The CDR3 spans 12 residues. Germline CDR1 SGHTA, CDR2 FQGTGA. Trimming cost V 5 bases and J 7 bases, with 11 bases left between them. The CDR3 bases are TGTGCCAGCAGCCAATACGGGGGTGAAGCTTTCTTT. Residues: CASSQYGGEAFF.

The V gene is TRBV18, the J gene TRBJ2-5; D remains ambiguous. Germline V gene sequence: CDR1 KGHSH, CDR2 LQKENI. The CDR3 length is 14 residues. Trimming cost V 0 bases and J 0 bases, with 5 bases left between them. The CDR3 coding sequence is TGTGCCAGCTCACCACCGGGCAACCAAGAGACCCAGTACTTC. Amino acid sequence: CASSPPGNQETQYF.

This clone was observed a few times. This chain connects TRBV28 to TRBJ2-7; the D gene is possibly TRBD2 (6 bases). The CDR3 covers 16 residues. From germline, CDR1 is MDHEN and CDR2 SYDVKM. Trimming removed 5 bases from V and 3 bases from J, with 20 bases in between. The CDR3 spells CASSRTPWEARYEQYF. The CDR3, as DNA: TGTGCCAGCAGTCGGACGCCATGGGAGGCGCGCTACGAGCAGTACTTC.

V usage is TRBV4-2 and J usage is TRBJ1-3; D is ambiguous. Trimming removed 5 bases at V and 4 bases at J, with 15 bases between. CDR1 LGHNA and CDR2 YNFKEQ come from the germline V gene. This CDR3 has 15 residues. This chain's CDR3 is CASSVDRRTGNTIYF. CDR3 DNA sequence: TGTGCCAGCAGCGTGGACCGGAGGACGGGAAACACCATATATTTT.

The gene calls are TRBV6-6 and TRBJ2-1; possible D gene TRBD1, 6 bases. Germline V gene sequence: CDR1 MNHNY, CDR2 SVGAGI (reference sequence). This CDR3 has 14 residues. Between the trimmed V and J ends, which lost 6 bases and 8 bases, there was a span of 17 bases. The DNA of the CDR3 is TGTGCCAGCAGACCGGGACAAGGTGTCGATGAGCAGTTCTTC. This translates into CASRPGQGVDEQFF.

V usage is TRBV10-3 and J usage is TRBJ2-7; perhaps TRBD2 as D (5 bases). This CDR3 contains 17 residues. Looked up from germline, CDR1 is ENHRY and CDR2 is SYGVKD. V was clipped by 2 bases and J by 1 base, with 18 bases between them. The DNA of the CDR3 is TGTGCCATCAGTGAGAGCGGCCGGTTATTAGGATCCTACGAGCAGTACTTC. The encoded protein is CAISESGRLLGSYEQYF.

The rearrangement joins TRBV4-2 to TRBJ1-4; D is ambiguous. This CDR3 is built from 15 residues. V lost 4 bases, J lost 8 bases, and 17 bases lay in between. Looked up from germline, CDR1 is LGHNA and CDR2 is YNFKEQ. Here the CDR3 DNA reads TGTGCCAGCAGCCGCGACACTTCCCAGGCAGAAAAACTGTTTTTT. This sequence encodes CASSRDTSQAEKLFF.

The V call is TRBV7-2, the J call TRBJ2-5; D is perhaps TRBD2 (6 bases). V lost 1 base and J lost 5, with 11 bases in between. This CDR3 has 14 residues. Per germline, CDR1 SGHTA and CDR2 FQGNSA. CDR3 in DNA: TGTGCCAGCAGCTTAGTCGGGGGTGGGGAGACCCAGTACTTC. Amino acids: CASSLVGGGETQYF.

This chain connects TRBV11-2 to TRBJ1-1; 10 bases match TRBD1. The CDR3 is made up of 15 amino acids. V shed 7 bases, J shed 3 bases, and the junction held 8 bases outside the gene matches. Germline CDR1 is SGHAT and CDR2 is FQNNGV. CDR3 protein: CASNFQTGGHTEAFF. CDR3 DNA: TGTGCCAGCAACTTTCAGACAGGGGGCCACACTGAAGCTTTCTTT.

The chain recombines TRBV28 with TRBJ2-1, with TRBD1 matching 8 bases. The CDR3 runs to 16 residues. J gave up 3 bases and V 4 bases, and 8 bases lay outside the gene matches. Germline V gene data show CDR1 as MDHEN and CDR2 as SYDVKM. Written as DNA, the CDR3 is TGTGCCAGCAGTTCTGGACAGGGAATTGGCTACAATGAGCAGTTCTTC. This gives the protein CASSSGQGIGYNEQFF.

The rearrangement joins TRBV6-5 to TRBJ1-1, with 10 bases aligning to TRBD1. This CDR3 comprises 14 residues. V was clipped by 5 bases and J by 4 bases; unmatched bases: 4. In germline, CDR1 is MNHEY, CDR2 SVGAGI. CDR3 sequence: CASSDRGQGTEAFF. CDR3 nucleotides: TGTGCCAGCAGTGACAGGGGGCAGGGCACTGAAGCTTTCTTT.

Concerning this clone: At one end the junction does not follow the germline gene, possibly because of a read error. The chain couples TRBV7-6 to TRBJ2-5, with D possibly being TRBD1 (6 bases). This CDR3 comprises 13 residues. The germline V gene encodes CDR1 SGHVS and CDR2 FNYEAQ. The CDR3, as DNA: TGTGCCAGCAGCGACAGGCACCAGGAGACCCAGTACTTC. This encodes CASSDRHQETQYF.

The V call is TRBV5-1, the J call TRBJ2-5; weak D call: TRBD1 (6 bases). CDR1 and CDR2 from the germline V gene are SGHRS and YFSETQ. The CDR3 covers 14 residues. The germline V and J ends were trimmed by 4 bases and 0 bases, with 10 bases remaining between them. CDR3 bases: TGCGCCAGCAGCCAAGGGACAAACCAAGAGACCCAGTACTTC. Encoded protein: CASSQGTNQETQYF.

This clone was detected once. V and J are TRBV7-2 and TRBJ1-2; the match to TRBD1 covers 8 bases. The CDR3 contains 17 residues. V dropped 0 bases and J dropped 4; count of bases not matched to a gene: 10. The germline gives CDR1 SGHTA, CDR2 FQGNSA. CDR3 sequence reads: CASSLAGRGQGFYGYTF. As DNA, the CDR3 is TGTGCCAGCAGCTTAGCCGGTCGCGGACAGGGCTTCTATGGCTACACCTTC.

The chain carries TRBV2 and TRBJ2-1, with 7 bases that match TRBD1. Losses at the gene ends were 0 bases for V and 5 bases for J; bases not matched to a gene: 10. There are 17 residues in the CDR3. CDR1 and CDR2 (germline): SNHLY, FYNNEI. The CDR3 protein is CASSEALPGQMNNEQFF. CDR3 nucleotides: TGTGCCAGCAGTGAAGCGCTTCCGGGACAGATGAACAATGAGCAGTTCTTC.

This clone was observed a single time. This chain uses TRBV6-5 with TRBJ1-5, with 10 bases identical to TRBD1. Germline V CDR1 and CDR2: MNHEY, SVGAGI. The CDR3 has 14 amino acids. The junction had 4 bases not matched to a gene; V was cut back by 6 bases and J by 5 bases. CDR3 in amino acids: CASRDRGLYQPQHF. The CDR3 coding sequence is TGTGCCAGCAGAGACAGGGGGCTTTATCAGCCCCAGCATTTT.

The V call is TRBV27, the J call TRBJ2-3; 12 bases are shared with TRBD2. Germline V gives CDR1 MNHEY, CDR2 SMNVEV (reference sequence). This CDR3 has 17 residues. Trimming cost V 2 bases and J 3 bases; bases outside gene matches: 6. The CDR3 is CASSLTPGLAGTDTQYF. As DNA, the CDR3 is TGTGCCAGCAGTTTAACTCCCGGACTAGCGGGGACAGATACGCAGTATTTT.

The chain uses TRBV14 and TRBJ2-3; possible D gene TRBD1, 6 bases. This CDR3 comprises 16 residues. V lost 0 bases, J lost 2 bases, and 12 bases lay in between. CDR1 and CDR2 (germline): SGHDN, FVKESK. The CDR3 spells CASSQDAGDITDTQYF. The CDR3 DNA sequence: TGTGCCAGCAGCCAAGACGCCGGGGACATCACAGATACGCAGTATTTT. Drawing the rest from reference TRBV14 and TRBJ2-3, the complete variable domain is EAGVTQFPSHSVIEKGQTVTLRCDPISGHDNLYWYRRVMGKEIKFLLHFVKESKQDESGMPNNRFLAERTGGTYSTLKVQPAELEDSGVYFCASSQDAGDITDTQYFGPGTRLTVL.

This clone was detected only once. The rearrangement links TRBV5-1 to TRBJ2-3; 10 bases fit TRBD2. Germline V gene lookup returns CDR1 SGHRS and CDR2 YFSETQ. Trimming at V came to 6 bases and at J to 4 bases, leaving 11 bases not matched to a gene. The CDR3 loop spans 16 amino acids. This CDR3 reads CASTSGWLAGADTQYF. CDR3 coding DNA: TGCGCCAGCACCTCTGGTTGGCTAGCGGGGGCAGATACGCAGTATTTT.

The chain carries TRBV6-1 and TRBJ2-5; the D gene is possibly TRBD2 (5 bases). The J call may not be correct, given that the DNA end is closer to TRBJ2-7. Germline lookup yields CDR1 MNHNS and CDR2 SASEGT. This CDR3 region has 15 residues. As DNA, the CDR3 is TGTGCCAGCAGTGGGAACTCGGCCGGGGTCCACGAGCAGTACTTC. It translates to CASSGNSAGVHEQYF.